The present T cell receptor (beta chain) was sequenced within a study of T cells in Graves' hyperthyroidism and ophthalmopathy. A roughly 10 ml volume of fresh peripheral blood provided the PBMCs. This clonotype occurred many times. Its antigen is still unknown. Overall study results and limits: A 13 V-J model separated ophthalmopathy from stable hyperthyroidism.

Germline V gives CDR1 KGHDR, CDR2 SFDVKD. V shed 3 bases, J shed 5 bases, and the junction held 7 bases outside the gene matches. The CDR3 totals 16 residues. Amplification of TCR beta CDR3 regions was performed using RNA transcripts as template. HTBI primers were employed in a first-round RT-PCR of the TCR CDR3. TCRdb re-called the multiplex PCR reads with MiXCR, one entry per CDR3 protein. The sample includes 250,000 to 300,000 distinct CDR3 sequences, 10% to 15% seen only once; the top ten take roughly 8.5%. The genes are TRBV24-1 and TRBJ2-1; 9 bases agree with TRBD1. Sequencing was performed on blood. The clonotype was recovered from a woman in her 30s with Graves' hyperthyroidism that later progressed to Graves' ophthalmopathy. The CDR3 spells CATSDPRQGEDNEQFF. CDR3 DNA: TGTGCCACCAGTGATCCGAGACAGGGGGAGGACAATGAGCAGTTCTTC.